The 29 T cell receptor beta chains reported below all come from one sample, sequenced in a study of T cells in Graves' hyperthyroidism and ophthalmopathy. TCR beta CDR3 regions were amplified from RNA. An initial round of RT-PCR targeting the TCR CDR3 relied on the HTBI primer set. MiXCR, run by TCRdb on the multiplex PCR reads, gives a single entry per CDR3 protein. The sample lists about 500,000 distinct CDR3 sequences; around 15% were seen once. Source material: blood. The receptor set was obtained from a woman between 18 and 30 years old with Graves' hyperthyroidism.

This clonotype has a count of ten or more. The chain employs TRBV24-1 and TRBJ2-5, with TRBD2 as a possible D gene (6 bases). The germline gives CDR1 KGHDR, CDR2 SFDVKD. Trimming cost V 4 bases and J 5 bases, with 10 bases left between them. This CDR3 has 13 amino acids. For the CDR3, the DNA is TGTGCCACCAGTGACGGGGGAGAGGAGACCCAGTACTTC. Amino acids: CATSDGGEETQYF.

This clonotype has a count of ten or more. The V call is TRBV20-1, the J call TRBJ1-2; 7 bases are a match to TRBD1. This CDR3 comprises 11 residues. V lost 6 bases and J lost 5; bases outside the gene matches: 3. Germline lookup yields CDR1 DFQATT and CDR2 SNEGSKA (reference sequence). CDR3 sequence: CSADRLYGYTF. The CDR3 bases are TGCAGTGCGGACAGGCTATATGGCTACACCTTC.

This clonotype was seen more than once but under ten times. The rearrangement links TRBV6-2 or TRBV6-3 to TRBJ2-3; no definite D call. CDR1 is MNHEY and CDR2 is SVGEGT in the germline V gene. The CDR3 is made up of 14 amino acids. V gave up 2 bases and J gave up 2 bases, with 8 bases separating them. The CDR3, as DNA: TGTGCCAGCAGTTACCGGCTAAACACAGATACGCAGTATTTT. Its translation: CASSYRLNTDTQYF.

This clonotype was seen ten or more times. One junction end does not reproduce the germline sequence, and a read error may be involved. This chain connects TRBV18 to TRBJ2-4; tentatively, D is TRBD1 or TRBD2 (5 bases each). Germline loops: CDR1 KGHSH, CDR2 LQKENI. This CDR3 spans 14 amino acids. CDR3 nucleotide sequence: TGTGCCAGCTCATCACCGGGACGGAGAAACATTCAGTACTTC. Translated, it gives CASSSPGRRNIQYF. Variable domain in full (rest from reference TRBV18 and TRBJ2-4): NAGVMQNPRHLVRRRGQEARLRCSPMKGHSHVYWYRQLPEEGLKFMVYLQKENIIDESGMPKERFSAEFPKEGPSILRIQQVVRGDSAAYFCASSSPGRRNIQYFGAGTRLSVL.

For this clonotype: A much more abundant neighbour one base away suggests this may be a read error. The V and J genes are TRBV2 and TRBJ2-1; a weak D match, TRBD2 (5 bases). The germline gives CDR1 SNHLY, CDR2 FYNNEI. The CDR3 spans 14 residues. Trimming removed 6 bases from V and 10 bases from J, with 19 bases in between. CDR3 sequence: CASRAVAARYEQFF. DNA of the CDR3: TGTGCCAGCAGAGCGGTGGCAGCGCGCTACGAGCAGTTCTTC.

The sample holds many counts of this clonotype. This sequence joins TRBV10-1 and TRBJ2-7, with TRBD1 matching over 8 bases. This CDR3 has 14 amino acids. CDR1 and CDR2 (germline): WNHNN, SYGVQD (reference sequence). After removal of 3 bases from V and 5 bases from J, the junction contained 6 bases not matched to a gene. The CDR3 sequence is CASSEGTGIHEQYF. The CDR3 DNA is TGCGCCAGCAGTGAAGGGACAGGAATCCACGAGCAGTACTTC.

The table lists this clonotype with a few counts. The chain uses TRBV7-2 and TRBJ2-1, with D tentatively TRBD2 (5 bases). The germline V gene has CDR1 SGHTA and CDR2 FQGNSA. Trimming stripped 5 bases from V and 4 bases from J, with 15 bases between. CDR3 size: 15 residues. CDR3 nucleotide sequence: TGTGCCAGCAGCCCGCGCCACGAGGGTTACAATGAGCAGTTCTTC. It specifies CASSPRHEGYNEQFF.

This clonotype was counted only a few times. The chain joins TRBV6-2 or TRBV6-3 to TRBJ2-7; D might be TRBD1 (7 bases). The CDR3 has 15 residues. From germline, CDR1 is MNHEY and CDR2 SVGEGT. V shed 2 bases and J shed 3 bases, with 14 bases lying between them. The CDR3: CASSYGGGNGYEQYF. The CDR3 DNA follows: TGTGCCAGCAGTTACGGAGGGGGCAATGGCTACGAGCAGTACTTC.

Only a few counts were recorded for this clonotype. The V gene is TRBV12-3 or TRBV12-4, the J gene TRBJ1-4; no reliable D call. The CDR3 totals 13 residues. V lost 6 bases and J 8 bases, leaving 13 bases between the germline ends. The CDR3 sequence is CASRVTEEEKLFF. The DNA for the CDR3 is TGTGCCAGCAGGGTCACCGAGGAGGAAAAACTGTTTTTT.

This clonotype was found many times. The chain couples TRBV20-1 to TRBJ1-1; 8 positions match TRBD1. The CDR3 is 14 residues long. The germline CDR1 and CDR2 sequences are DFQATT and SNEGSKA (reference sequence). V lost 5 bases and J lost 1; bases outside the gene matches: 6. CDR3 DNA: TGCAGTGCTTCTCCCGGGACAGGGAACACTGAAGCTTTCTTT. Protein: CSASPGTGNTEAFF.

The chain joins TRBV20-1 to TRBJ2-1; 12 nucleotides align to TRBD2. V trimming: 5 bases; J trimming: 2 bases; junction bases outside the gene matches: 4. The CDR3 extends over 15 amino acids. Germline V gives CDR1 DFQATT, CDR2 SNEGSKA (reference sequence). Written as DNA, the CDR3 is TGCAGTGCTGGTCTAGCGGGGGGGGCCTACAATGAGCAGTTCTTC. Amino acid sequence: CSAGLAGGAYNEQFF.

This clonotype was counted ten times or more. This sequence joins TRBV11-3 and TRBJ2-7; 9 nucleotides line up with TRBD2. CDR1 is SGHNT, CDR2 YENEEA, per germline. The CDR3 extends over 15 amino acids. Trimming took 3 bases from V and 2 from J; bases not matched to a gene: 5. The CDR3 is CASSFSAGGTYEQYF. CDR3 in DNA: TGTGCCAGCAGCTTTTCAGCGGGGGGAACCTACGAGCAGTACTTC.

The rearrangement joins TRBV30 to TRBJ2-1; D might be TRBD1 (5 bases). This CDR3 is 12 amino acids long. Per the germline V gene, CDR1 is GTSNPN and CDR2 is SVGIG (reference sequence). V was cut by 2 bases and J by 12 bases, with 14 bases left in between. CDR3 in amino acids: CAWSTGNLGQFF. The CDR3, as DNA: TGTGCCTGGAGTACAGGTAATCTCGGGCAGTTCTTC.

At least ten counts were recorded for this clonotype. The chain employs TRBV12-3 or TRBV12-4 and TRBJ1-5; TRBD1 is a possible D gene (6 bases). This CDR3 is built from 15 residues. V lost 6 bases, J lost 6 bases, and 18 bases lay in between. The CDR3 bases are TGTGCCAGCAGCAGGGGCGGGCGAGGGGGTCAGCCCCAGCATTTT. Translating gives CASSRGGRGGQPQHF.

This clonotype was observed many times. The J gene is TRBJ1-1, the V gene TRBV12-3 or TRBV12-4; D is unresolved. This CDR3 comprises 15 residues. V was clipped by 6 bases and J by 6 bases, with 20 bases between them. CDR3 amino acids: CASRATWFPRAEAFF. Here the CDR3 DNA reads TGTGCCAGCAGAGCAACCTGGTTTCCCCGTGCTGAAGCTTTCTTT.

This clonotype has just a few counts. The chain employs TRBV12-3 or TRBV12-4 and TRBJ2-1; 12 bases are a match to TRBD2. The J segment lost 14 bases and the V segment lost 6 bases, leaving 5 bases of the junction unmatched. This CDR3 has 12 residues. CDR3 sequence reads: CASRQTSGRKFF. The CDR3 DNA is TGTGCCAGCAGGCAAACTAGCGGGAGGAAGTTCTTC.

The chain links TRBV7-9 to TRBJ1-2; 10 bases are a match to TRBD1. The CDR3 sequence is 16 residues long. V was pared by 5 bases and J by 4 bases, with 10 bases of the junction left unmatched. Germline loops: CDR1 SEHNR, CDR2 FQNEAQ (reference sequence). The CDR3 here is CASSRPGTGVIYGYTF. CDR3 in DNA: TGTGCCAGCAGCAGGCCCGGGACAGGGGTTATCTATGGCTACACCTTC.

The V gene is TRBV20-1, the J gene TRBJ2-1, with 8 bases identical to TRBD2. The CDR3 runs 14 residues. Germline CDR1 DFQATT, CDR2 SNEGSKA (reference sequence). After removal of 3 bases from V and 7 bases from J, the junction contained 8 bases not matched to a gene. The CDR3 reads CSASHPSGSNEQFF. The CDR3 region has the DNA TGCAGTGCTAGTCATCCTAGCGGGTCTAATGAGCAGTTCTTC.

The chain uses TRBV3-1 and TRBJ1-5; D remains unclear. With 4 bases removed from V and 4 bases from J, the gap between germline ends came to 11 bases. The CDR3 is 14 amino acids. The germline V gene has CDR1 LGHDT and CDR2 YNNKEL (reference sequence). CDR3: CASSPDNRNQPQHF. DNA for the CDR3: TGTGCCAGCAGCCCCGACAATCGTAATCAGCCCCAGCATTTT.

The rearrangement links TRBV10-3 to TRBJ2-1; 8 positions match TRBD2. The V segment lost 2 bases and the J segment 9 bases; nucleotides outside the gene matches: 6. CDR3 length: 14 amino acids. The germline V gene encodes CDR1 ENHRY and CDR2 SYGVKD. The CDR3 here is CAISEGWAGGEQFF. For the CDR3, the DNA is TGTGCCATCAGTGAGGGTTGGGCGGGAGGTGAGCAGTTCTTC.

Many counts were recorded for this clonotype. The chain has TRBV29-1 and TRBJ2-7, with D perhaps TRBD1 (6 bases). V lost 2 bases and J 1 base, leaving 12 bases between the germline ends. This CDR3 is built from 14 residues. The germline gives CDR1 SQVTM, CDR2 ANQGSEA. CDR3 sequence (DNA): TGCAGCGTTGAATTGGCAGGGGAGTCCTACGAGCAGTACTTC. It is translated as CSVELAGESYEQYF.

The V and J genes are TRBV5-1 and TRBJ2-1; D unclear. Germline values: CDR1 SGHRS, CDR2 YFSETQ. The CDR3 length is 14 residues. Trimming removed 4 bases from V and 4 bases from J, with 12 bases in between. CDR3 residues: CASSIEPEYNEQFF. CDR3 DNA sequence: TGCGCCAGCAGCATCGAGCCCGAATACAATGAGCAGTTCTTC.

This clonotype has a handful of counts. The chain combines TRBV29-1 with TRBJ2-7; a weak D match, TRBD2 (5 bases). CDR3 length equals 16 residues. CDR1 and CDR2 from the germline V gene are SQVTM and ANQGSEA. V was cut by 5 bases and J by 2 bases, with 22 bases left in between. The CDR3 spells CSVRLSGIVSPYEQYF. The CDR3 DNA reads TGCAGCGTTCGATTGTCGGGGATCGTGAGCCCCTACGAGCAGTACTTC.

CDR3 sequence reads: CSARALREAFF. Here the CDR3 DNA reads TGCAGTGCTAGAGCTTTAAGAGAAGCTTTCTTT. V and J are TRBV20-1 and TRBJ1-1; no clear D gene. Germline lookup yields CDR1 DFQATT and CDR2 SNEGSKA (reference sequence). V was cut by 1 base and J by 8 bases, with 8 bases left in between. CDR3 size: 11 residues.

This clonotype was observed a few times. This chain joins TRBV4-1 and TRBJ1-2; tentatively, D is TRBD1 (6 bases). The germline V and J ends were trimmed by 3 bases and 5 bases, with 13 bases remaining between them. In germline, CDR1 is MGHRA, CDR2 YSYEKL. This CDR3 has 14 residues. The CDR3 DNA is TGCGCCAGCAGCCAGGGGCGAGGGGGGTATGGCTACACCTTC. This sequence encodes CASSQGRGGYGYTF.

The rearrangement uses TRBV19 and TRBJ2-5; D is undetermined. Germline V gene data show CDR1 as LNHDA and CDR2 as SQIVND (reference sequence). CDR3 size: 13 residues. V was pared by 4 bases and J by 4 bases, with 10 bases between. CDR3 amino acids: CASSSSGLETQYF. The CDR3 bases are TGTGCCAGTAGTAGTTCCGGGTTAGAGACCCAGTACTTC.

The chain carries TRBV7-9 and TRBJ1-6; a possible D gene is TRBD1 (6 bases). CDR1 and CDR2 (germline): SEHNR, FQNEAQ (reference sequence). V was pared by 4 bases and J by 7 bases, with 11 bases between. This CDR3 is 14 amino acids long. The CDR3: CASSWTALNSPLHF. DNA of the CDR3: TGTGCCAGCAGCTGGACAGCGCTCAATTCACCCCTCCACTTT.

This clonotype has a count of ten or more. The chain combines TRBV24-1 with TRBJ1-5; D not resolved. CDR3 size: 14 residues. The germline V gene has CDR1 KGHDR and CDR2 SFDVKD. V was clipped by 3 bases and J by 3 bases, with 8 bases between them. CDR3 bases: TGTGCCACCAGTGATCCCCGGGCCAATCAGCCCCAGCATTTT. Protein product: CATSDPRANQPQHF.

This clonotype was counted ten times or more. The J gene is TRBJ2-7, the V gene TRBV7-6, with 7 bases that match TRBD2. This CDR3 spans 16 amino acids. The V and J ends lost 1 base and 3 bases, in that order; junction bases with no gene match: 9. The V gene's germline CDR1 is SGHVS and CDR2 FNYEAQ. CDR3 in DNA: TGTGCCAGCAGCTTAGGGGCGGGGGAATTCAACTACGAGCAGTACTTC. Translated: CASSLGAGEFNYEQYF. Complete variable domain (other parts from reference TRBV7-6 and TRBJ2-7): GAGVSQSPRYKVTKRGQDVALRCDPISGHVSLYWYRQALGQGPEFLTYFNYEAQQDKSGLPNDRFSAERPEGSISTLTIQRTEQRDSAMYRCASSLGAGEFNYEQYFGPGTRLTVT.